These T cell receptor beta chains were read from a single sample in a study of cytomegalovirus exposure and HLA in healthy donors. Sequenced by immunoSEQ multiplex PCR; TCRdb stores in-frame clones only, minus some. The sample gives about 160,000 clones, around 80% of which show up once; 9.7% is in the top ten. The sequenced sample consisted of PBMCs. These receptors all come from a man between 18 and 29 years old in good health and CMV-seropositive. CDR3s include the opening cysteine and the closing phenylalanine or tryptophan. The order of the fields is CDR3 length, D gene, V gene, clone size, J gene, CDR3 DNA, CDR3 protein. A D gene is named only where the DNA matches it firmly. Clone size is stated in some rows and not others, as once, few, many or a class when expanded.

CDR3 length: 16; D gene: -; V gene: TRBV2; clone size: once; J gene: TRBJ2-1; CDR3 DNA: TGTGCCACCCTAAGGGAGCAGCGGTACTCCTACAATGAGCAGTTCTTC; CDR3 protein: CATLREQRYSYNEQFF
CDR3 length: 14; D gene: -; V gene: TRBV7-3; clone size: -; J gene: TRBJ1-1; CDR3 DNA: TGTGCCAGCAGCTTACAGGGAGGGGTCACTGAAGCTTTCTTT; CDR3 protein: CASSLQGGVTEAFF
CDR3 length: 11; D gene: TRBD1; V gene: TRBV30; clone size: -; J gene: TRBJ2-7; CDR3 DNA: TGTGCCTGGGGACAGGGCCTAGAGCAGTACTTC; CDR3 protein: CAWGQGLEQYF
CDR3 length: 15; D gene: TRBD2; V gene: TRBV5-6; clone size: -; J gene: TRBJ2-3; CDR3 DNA: TGTGCCAGCAGCTTCTCCAGCGGGGGGCCCACGGCGCAGTATTTT; CDR3 protein: CASSFSSGGPTAQYF
CDR3 length: 12; D gene: -; V gene: TRBV19; clone size: -; J gene: TRBJ2-1; CDR3 DNA: TGTGCCAGTAGTATAGGCGGTTATGAGCAGTTCTTC; CDR3 protein: CASSIGGYEQFF
CDR3 length: 15; D gene: -; V gene: TRBV11-2; clone size: few; J gene: TRBJ1-4; CDR3 DNA: TGTGCCAGCAGCTTATCGGATAGGGGGTCCGAAAAACTGTTTTTT; CDR3 protein: CASSLSDRGSEKLFF
CDR3 length: 19; D gene: TRBD2; V gene: TRBV4-2; clone size: -; J gene: TRBJ2-7; CDR3 DNA: TGTGCCAGCAGCCAAGTGGTACTAGCGGGGGAGGGGGCTTCCTACGAGCAGTACTTC; CDR3 protein: CASSQVVLAGEGASYEQYF
CDR3 length: 13; D gene: -; V gene: TRBV6-1; clone size: few; J gene: TRBJ1-1; CDR3 DNA: TGTGCCAGCTTGGCTGCTTCGGATCTAGAGTCTTTCTTT; CDR3 protein: CASLAASDLESFF
CDR3 length: 14; D gene: -; V gene: TRBV5-1; clone size: -; J gene: TRBJ1-2; CDR3 DNA: TGCGCCAGCAGCTTGATTGGGCCGGTATGGGGCTACACCTTC; CDR3 protein: CASSLIGPVWGYTF
CDR3 length: 15; D gene: TRBD1; V gene: TRBV5-4; clone size: -; J gene: TRBJ1-1; CDR3 DNA: TGTGCCAGCAGCCCAACGGGACAGATGAACACTGAAGCTTTCTTT; CDR3 protein: CASSPTGQMNTEAFF
CDR3 length: 14; D gene: TRBD1; V gene: TRBV6-1; clone size: -; J gene: TRBJ1-5; CDR3 DNA: TGTGCCAGCAGCTCGAGGGACAGGAGTCAGCCCCAGCATTTT; CDR3 protein: CASSSRDRSQPQHF
CDR3 length: 14; D gene: -; V gene: TRBV9; clone size: -; J gene: TRBJ2-2; CDR3 DNA: TGTGCCAGCACAGGCGGGGTCAACACCGGGGAGCTGTTTTTT; CDR3 protein: CASTGGVNTGELFF
CDR3 length: 14; D gene: -; V gene: TRBV30; clone size: -; J gene: TRBJ1-4; CDR3 DNA: TGTGCCTGGAGTGGGTCAGGTACTAATGAAAAACTGTTTTTT; CDR3 protein: CAWSGSGTNEKLFF
CDR3 length: 17; D gene: TRBD2; V gene: TRBV2; clone size: -; J gene: TRBJ2-3; CDR3 DNA: TGTGCCAGCAGAAGGGGACTAGCGGGAGGGGGTGCAGATACGCAGTATTTT; CDR3 protein: CASRRGLAGGGADTQYF
CDR3 length: 16; D gene: TRBD2; V gene: TRBV19; clone size: -; J gene: TRBJ2-3; CDR3 DNA: TGTGCCAGTAGTATTAAGGCTAGCGGGGGGTCAGATACGCAGTATTTT; CDR3 protein: CASSIKASGGSDTQYF
CDR3 length: 15; D gene: TRBD1; V gene: TRBV4-3; clone size: -; J gene: TRBJ1-2; CDR3 DNA: TGCGCCAGCAGCCAAGATAGGACAGGGTCCTATGGCTACACCTTC; CDR3 protein: CASSQDRTGSYGYTF
CDR3 length: 14; D gene: TRBD1; V gene: TRBV29-1; clone size: -; J gene: TRBJ1-1; CDR3 DNA: TGCAGCGTTGCATACGGACAGGGGGCCACTGAAGCTTTCTTT; CDR3 protein: CSVAYGQGATEAFF
CDR3 length: 16; D gene: -; V gene: TRBV27; clone size: -; J gene: TRBJ1-4; CDR3 DNA: TGTGCCAGCAGTTTAGCTAAAGGGGTTACTAATGAAAAACTGTTTTTT; CDR3 protein: CASSLAKGVTNEKLFF
CDR3 length: 15; D gene: -; V gene: TRBV5-6; clone size: -; J gene: TRBJ2-7; CDR3 DNA: TGTGCCAGCAGCCCCTTTGGGGGGTTATCCTACGAGCAGTACTTC; CDR3 protein: CASSPFGGLSYEQYF
CDR3 length: 15; D gene: -; V gene: TRBV19; clone size: -; J gene: TRBJ2-5; CDR3 DNA: TGTGCCAGTAGTTCGACCCCACAGGGCAGGGAGACCCAGTACTTC; CDR3 protein: CASSSTPQGRETQYF
CDR3 length: 15; D gene: TRBD2; V gene: TRBV2; clone size: -; J gene: TRBJ2-3; CDR3 DNA: TGTGCCAGCAGGAACACTAGCGGTATAACAGATACGCAGTATTTT; CDR3 protein: CASRNTSGITDTQYF
CDR3 length: 13; D gene: -; V gene: TRBV9; clone size: -; J gene: TRBJ1-2; CDR3 DNA: TGTGCCAGCAGCATAGGGGTTCAGGATGGCTACACCTTC; CDR3 protein: CASSIGVQDGYTF
CDR3 length: 17; D gene: TRBD1; V gene: TRBV7-9; clone size: -; J gene: TRBJ2-2; CDR3 DNA: TGTGCCAGCAGCTTTGGGTTGGGACAGGGGAACACCGGGGAGCTGTTTTTT; CDR3 protein: CASSFGLGQGNTGELFF
CDR3 length: 15; D gene: -; V gene: TRBV5-1; clone size: -; J gene: TRBJ2-1; CDR3 DNA: TGCGCCAGCAGCTTGGTCGGTGACTCCTACAATGAGCAGTTCTTC; CDR3 protein: CASSLVGDSYNEQFF
CDR3 length: 12; D gene: -; V gene: TRBV30; clone size: -; J gene: TRBJ1-6; CDR3 DNA: TGTGCCTGGGGGCTCTCATCCTCACCCCTCCACTTT; CDR3 protein: CAWGLSSSPLHF
CDR3 length: 15; D gene: -; V gene: TRBV6-6; clone size: -; J gene: TRBJ1-3; CDR3 DNA: TGTGCCAGCAGCCTCCTACTTGGCTCTGGAAACACCATATATTTT; CDR3 protein: CASSLLLGSGNTIYF
CDR3 length: 14; D gene: TRBD2; V gene: TRBV7-9; clone size: -; J gene: TRBJ2-7; CDR3 DNA: TGTGCCAGCAGCTGGACTAGCGGCTCCTACGAGCAGTACTTC; CDR3 protein: CASSWTSGSYEQYF
CDR3 length: 13; D gene: -; V gene: TRBV4-1; clone size: -; J gene: TRBJ1-1; CDR3 DNA: TGCGCCAGCAGCCGAGAACCGACAGTTGAAGCTTTCTTT; CDR3 protein: CASSREPTVEAFF
CDR3 length: 17; D gene: TRBD1; V gene: TRBV19; clone size: -; J gene: TRBJ1-5; CDR3 DNA: TGTGCCAGTACCCCCGAGGGACAGGGGCGGCAACATCAGCCCCAGCATTTT; CDR3 protein: CASTPEGQGRQHQPQHF
CDR3 length: 12; D gene: -; V gene: TRBV7-9; clone size: -; J gene: TRBJ2-1; CDR3 DNA: TGTGCCAGCAGCTCGGAGTACAATGAGCAGTTCTTC; CDR3 protein: CASSSEYNEQFF
CDR3 length: 16; D gene: -; V gene: TRBV7-2; clone size: -; J gene: TRBJ1-2; CDR3 DNA: TGTGCCAGCAGCTTAAGTGCAGGACCCGCGGGTAGGGGCTACACCTTC; CDR3 protein: CASSLSAGPAGRGYTF
CDR3 length: 13; D gene: -; V gene: TRBV5-6; clone size: -; J gene: TRBJ1-5; CDR3 DNA: TGTGCCAGCAGCTTATCAGGGTATCAGCCCCAGCATTTT; CDR3 protein: CASSLSGYQPQHF
CDR3 length: 14; D gene: TRBD2; V gene: TRBV18; clone size: once; J gene: TRBJ2-1; CDR3 DNA: TGTGCCAGCTCACCAGATCGGGGGGGAAATGAGCAGTTCTTC; CDR3 protein: CASSPDRGGNEQFF
CDR3 length: 14; D gene: -; V gene: TRBV11-3; clone size: -; J gene: TRBJ1-1; CDR3 DNA: TGTGCCAGCAGCTTAGACTCCCTGAACACTGAAGCTTTCTTT; CDR3 protein: CASSLDSLNTEAFF
CDR3 length: 15; D gene: TRBD1; V gene: TRBV4-1; clone size: -; J gene: TRBJ1-4; CDR3 DNA: TGCGCCAGCAGCCACTCCGGGACAGGGGACGAAAAACTGTTTTTT; CDR3 protein: CASSHSGTGDEKLFF
CDR3 length: 17; D gene: -; V gene: TRBV19; clone size: -; J gene: TRBJ2-2; CDR3 DNA: TGTGCCAGTAGAACCCTGACCCGGGGGAATTGGGCCGGGGAGCTGTTTTTT; CDR3 protein: CASRTLTRGNWAGELFF
CDR3 length: 15; D gene: TRBD2; V gene: TRBV7-7; clone size: -; J gene: TRBJ2-3; CDR3 DNA: TGTGCCAGCAGCCTCGGACTAGCTGGGACAGATACGCAGTATTTT; CDR3 protein: CASSLGLAGTDTQYF
CDR3 length: 18; D gene: TRBD2; V gene: TRBV7-9; clone size: -; J gene: TRBJ2-2; CDR3 DNA: TGTGCCAGCAGCGGCCGGAGGACTAGCGGGGGTTCCACCGGGGAGCTGTTTTTT; CDR3 protein: CASSGRRTSGGSTGELFF
CDR3 length: 12; D gene: TRBD1; V gene: TRBV30; clone size: -; J gene: TRBJ2-7; CDR3 DNA: TGTGCCTCATGTGGACAGGGAGGCGAGCAGTACTTC; CDR3 protein: CASCGQGGEQYF
CDR3 length: 14; D gene: -; V gene: TRBV9; clone size: -; J gene: TRBJ1-4; CDR3 DNA: TGTGCCAGCAGCGTCACAGGGACTAATGAAAAACTGTTTTTT; CDR3 protein: CASSVTGTNEKLFF
CDR3 length: 17; D gene: TRBD2; V gene: TRBV19; clone size: -; J gene: TRBJ2-1; CDR3 DNA: TGTGCCAGTAGTGCCCGCTCAGGACTAGCGTCCTACAATGAGCAGTTCTTC; CDR3 protein: CASSARSGLASYNEQFF
CDR3 length: 12; D gene: TRBD1; V gene: TRBV29-1; clone size: -; J gene: TRBJ2-1; CDR3 DNA: TGCAGCGTCGACCTGACAGGGTTCGAGCAGTTCTTC; CDR3 protein: CSVDLTGFEQFF
CDR3 length: 16; D gene: TRBD1; V gene: TRBV7-9; clone size: -; J gene: TRBJ1-3; CDR3 DNA: TGTGCCAGCAGAACGGGACAGTTGAGCTCTGGAAACACCATATATTTT; CDR3 protein: CASRTGQLSSGNTIYF
CDR3 length: 16; D gene: -; V gene: TRBV5-5; clone size: -; J gene: TRBJ2-3; CDR3 DNA: TGTGCCAGCAGCTGGGGAGACCCATGGGAAACAGATACGCAGTATTTT; CDR3 protein: CASSWGDPWETDTQYF
CDR3 length: 15; D gene: -; V gene: TRBV7-9; clone size: once; J gene: TRBJ1-4; CDR3 DNA: TGTGCCAGCAGCTCCTGGACGGCGGGGGATGAAAAACTGTTTTTT; CDR3 protein: CASSSWTAGDEKLFF